The 16 T cell receptor beta chains below were found in one sample sequenced in a study of blood T cell repertoires in COVID-19. Profiling relied on immunoSEQ multiplex PCR, and the TCRdb table lists in-frame clones only, not all of them. The sample shows around 620,000 clones, around 90% of them seen only once. Sequenced input: peripheral blood. Receptors originate from a woman under 30 with acute or convalescent COVID-19.

The chain uses TRBV24-1 and TRBJ1-2; no definite D call. The germline V gene encodes CDR1 KGHDR and CDR2 SFDVKD. CDR3 length: 14 residues. V was cut by 1 base and J by 4 bases, with 9 bases left in between. CDR3 coding DNA: TGTGCCACCAGTGATTTTACCCGCGGCTATGGCTACACCTTC. Translated: CATSDFTRGYGYTF.

The genes are TRBV18 and TRBJ1-6; no firm D call. Germline loops: CDR1 KGHSH, CDR2 LQKENI. The CDR3 is 13 residues long. Trimming stripped 2 bases from V and 8 bases from J, with 7 bases between. CDR3 residues: CASSPGEDSPLHF. The CDR3 coding sequence is TGTGCCAGCTCACCAGGGGAGGATTCACCCCTCCACTTT.

The rearrangement uses TRBV7-3 and TRBJ1-1; a weak D match, TRBD1 (5 bases). Trimming took off 8 bases at V and 5 bases at J, with 12 bases between the two ends. Germline loops: CDR1 SGHTA, CDR2 FQGTGA. CDR3 length equals 12 residues. CDR3 amino acids: CASQGEGTEAFF. CDR3 bases: TGTGCCAGCCAGGGTGAAGGTACTGAAGCTTTCTTT.

The count of this clone is one. The V call is TRBV29-1, the J call TRBJ1-2; maybe TRBD1 (6 bases). V was pared by 4 bases and J by 8 bases, with 11 bases between. The CDR3 has 11 residues. CDR1 is SQVTM and CDR2 is ANQGSEA in the germline V gene. CDR3 loop: CSVAARGGYTF. The DNA for the CDR3 is TGCAGCGTTGCCGCCAGGGGCGGCTACACCTTC.

J is TRBJ2-5 and V is TRBV13; the D gene is possibly TRBD1 (5 bases). The CDR3 length is 11 residues. Germline V lookup: CDR1 PRHDT, CDR2 FYEKMQ (reference sequence). Trimming removed 0 bases from V and 9 bases from J, with 5 bases in between. The CDR3 DNA is TGTGCCAGCAGCTTAGGGACAGCCCAGTACTTC. It encodes CASSLGTAQYF.

The V and J genes are TRBV12-5 and TRBJ1-5, with D perhaps matching TRBD1 (5 bases). Trimming took off 0 bases at V and 7 bases at J, with 10 bases between the two ends. CDR1 is LGHNT, CDR2 FRNRAP, per germline. This CDR3 comprises 14 residues. CDR3 in amino acids: CASGLVAHRQPQHF. CDR3 sequence (DNA): TGTGCTAGTGGTTTGGTAGCCCACAGGCAGCCCCAGCATTTT.

The chain couples TRBV7-2 to TRBJ2-5; D not certain. V lost 2 bases and J lost 5, with 6 bases in between. Germline CDR1 SGHTA, CDR2 FQGNSA. The CDR3 is 12 amino acids. The CDR3 region is CASSLNRETQYF. CDR3 bases: TGTGCCAGCAGCTTAAATCGGGAGACCCAGTACTTC.

The chain combines TRBV7-2 with TRBJ2-3; 9 bases align to TRBD2. The CDR3 has 16 amino acids. Germline V gene lookup returns CDR1 SGHTA and CDR2 FQGNSA. The V gene end was trimmed by 0 bases and the J gene end by 3 bases; junction bases not matched to a gene: 4. Here the CDR3 DNA reads TGTGCCAGCAGCTTAGCCCTTAGCGGGGGAACAGATACGCAGTATTTT. As protein: CASSLALSGGTDTQYF.

The V and J genes are TRBV28 and TRBJ2-2, with D possibly matching TRBD1 (6 bases). Germline-derived CDR1 and CDR2 are MDHEN and SYDVKM. V lost 5 bases to trimming and J lost 8 bases, with 12 bases between them. This CDR3 is 13 amino acids long. CDR3 in amino acids: CASSQRGSGELFF. As DNA, the CDR3 is TGTGCCAGCAGTCAAAGGGGGTCGGGGGAGCTGTTTTTT.

This clone was observed once. The CDR3 sequence is CASLTSTGELFF. CDR3 nucleotide sequence: TGTGCCAGCTTAACGAGCACCGGGGAGCTGTTTTTT. The chain links TRBV9 to TRBJ2-2; unclear D gene. The germline CDR1 and CDR2 sequences are SGDLS and YYNGEE. V shed 7 bases and J shed 4 bases, with 8 bases lying between them. The CDR3 consists of 12 residues.

This chain uses TRBV2 with TRBJ1-1; a possible D gene is TRBD1 (6 bases). Germline CDR1 SNHLY, CDR2 FYNNEI. V was clipped by 5 bases and J by 4 bases, with 20 bases between them. CDR3 length: 16 amino acids. The CDR3 sequence: CASSRSKGGAGTEAFF. The CDR3 nucleotides read TGTGCCAGCAGTCGCTCCAAGGGGGGGGCCGGCACTGAAGCTTTCTTT.

The chain employs TRBV11-2 and TRBJ2-3, with no clear D. Germline V gene lookup returns CDR1 SGHAT and CDR2 FQNNGV. CDR3 length equals 18 residues. Trimming removed 0 bases from V and 0 bases from J, with 16 bases in between. CDR3 DNA sequence: TGTGCCAGCAGCTTAGATCTGTCAGCCGACTCTAGCACAGATACGCAGTATTTT. It translates to CASSLDLSADSSTDTQYF.

The chain recombines TRBV3-1 (or the pseudogene TRBV3-2) with TRBJ1-5; D unclear. V dropped 4 bases and J dropped 8 bases, with 12 bases sitting between them. Germline lookup yields CDR1 LGHDT and CDR2 YNNKEL (reference sequence). The CDR3 length is 13 residues. The CDR3 DNA sequence: TGTGCCAGCAGCCGCCGAGGTGAGGAGCCCCAGCATTTT. It yields the protein CASSRRGEEPQHF.

This rearrangement joins TRBV13 to TRBJ1-4; D is perhaps TRBD1 (6 bases). Germline V lookup: CDR1 PRHDT, CDR2 FYEKMQ (reference sequence). The CDR3 loop spans 16 amino acids. Trimming shortened V by 4 bases and J by 4 bases, and 16 bases separated the two germline ends. The CDR3 coding sequence is TGTGCCAGCAGCTCCTCCCTGGACAGACTTAATGAAAAACTGTTTTTT. Protein sequence: CASSSSLDRLNEKLFF.

V and J are TRBV6-1 and TRBJ1-1; D perhaps matches TRBD1 (6 bases). This CDR3 spans 12 amino acids. Germline V gene lookup returns CDR1 MNHNS and CDR2 SASEGT. Trimming left V 3 bases short and J 8 bases short, with 10 bases between. The CDR3 here is CASSDGQIEAFF. The DNA of the CDR3 is TGTGCCAGCAGTGACGGACAGATCGAAGCTTTCTTT.

The chain has TRBV7-2 and TRBJ1-6; 7 bases are shared with TRBD1. CDR3 length equals 14 residues. The J segment lost 10 bases and the V segment lost 6 bases, leaving 9 bases of the junction unmatched. Germline-derived CDR1 and CDR2 are SGHTA and FQGNSA. CDR3 amino acids: CASSPTGVGSPLHF. The CDR3 DNA reads TGTGCCAGCAGTCCTACAGGGGTGGGGTCACCCCTCCACTTT.